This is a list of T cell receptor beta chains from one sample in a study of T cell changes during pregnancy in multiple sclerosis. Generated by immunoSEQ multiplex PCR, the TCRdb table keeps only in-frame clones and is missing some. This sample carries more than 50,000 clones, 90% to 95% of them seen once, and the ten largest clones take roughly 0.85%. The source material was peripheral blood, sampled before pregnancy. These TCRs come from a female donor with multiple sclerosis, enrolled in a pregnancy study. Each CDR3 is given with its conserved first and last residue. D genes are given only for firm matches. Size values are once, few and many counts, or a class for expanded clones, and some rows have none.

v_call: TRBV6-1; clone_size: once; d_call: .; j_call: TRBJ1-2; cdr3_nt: TGTGCCAGCACCCGGGGGGCTAACTATGGCTACACCTTC; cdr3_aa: CASTRGANYGYTF
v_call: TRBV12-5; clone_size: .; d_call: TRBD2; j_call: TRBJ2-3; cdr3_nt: TGTGCTAGTGGTCGCCTAGCGGGGGGGCTTAGCACAGATACGCAGTATTTT; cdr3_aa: CASGRLAGGLSTDTQYF
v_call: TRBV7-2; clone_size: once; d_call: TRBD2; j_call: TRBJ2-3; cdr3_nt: TGTGCCAGCAGCCCTCTTAGCGGGGCCACAGATACGCAGTATTTT; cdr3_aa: CASSPLSGATDTQYF
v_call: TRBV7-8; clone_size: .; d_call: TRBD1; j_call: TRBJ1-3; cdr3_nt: TGTGCCAGCAGCGGCCGGGACAGGGTCTTCGGAAACACCATATATTTT; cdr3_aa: CASSGRDRVFGNTIYF
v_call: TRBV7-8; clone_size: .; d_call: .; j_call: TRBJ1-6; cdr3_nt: TGTGCCAGCAGCTTAGAAACAGCAAATTCACCCCTCCACTTT; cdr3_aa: CASSLETANSPLHF
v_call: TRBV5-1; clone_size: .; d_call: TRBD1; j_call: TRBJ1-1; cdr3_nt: TGCGCCAGCAGCTTGGGGATGGGACAGTTCACTGAAGCTTTCTTT; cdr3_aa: CASSLGMGQFTEAFF
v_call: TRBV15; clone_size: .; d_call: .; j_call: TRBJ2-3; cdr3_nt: TGTGCCACCTCCCTGGTTGGAGTCCCAGATACGCAGTATTTT; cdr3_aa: CATSLVGVPDTQYF
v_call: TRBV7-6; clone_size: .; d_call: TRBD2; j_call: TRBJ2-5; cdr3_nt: TGTGCCAGCAGTTTTTCAGCGGGGGGGCAGGAGACCCAGTACTTC; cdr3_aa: CASSFSAGGQETQYF
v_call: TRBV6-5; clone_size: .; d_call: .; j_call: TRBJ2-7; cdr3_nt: TGTGCCAGCATGGGGCTCTCCTACGAGCAGTACTTC; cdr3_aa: CASMGLSYEQYF
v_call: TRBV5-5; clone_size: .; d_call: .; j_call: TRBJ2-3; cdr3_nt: TGTGCCAGCAGCTTGGTAATGACTGGCGTTACGCAGTATTTT; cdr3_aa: CASSLVMTGVTQYF
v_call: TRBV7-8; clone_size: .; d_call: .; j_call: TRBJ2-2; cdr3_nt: TGTGCCAGCAGCTCAGCCGGGACTTACCGCACCGGGGAGCTGTTTTTT; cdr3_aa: CASSSAGTYRTGELFF
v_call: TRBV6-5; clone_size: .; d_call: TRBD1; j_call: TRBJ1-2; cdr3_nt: TGTGCCAGCAGTCAAACAGGGGGCGGGTATGGCTACACCTTC; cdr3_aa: CASSQTGGGYGYTF
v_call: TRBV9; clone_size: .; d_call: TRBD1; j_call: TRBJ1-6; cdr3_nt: TGTGCCAGCAGCCCAAGGACAGGGGGCAATTCACCCCTCCACTTT; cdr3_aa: CASSPRTGGNSPLHF
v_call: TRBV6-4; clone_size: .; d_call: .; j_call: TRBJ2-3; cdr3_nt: TGTGCCAGCAGTGAGATAGATGGTACAGATACGCAGTATTTT; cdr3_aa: CASSEIDGTDTQYF
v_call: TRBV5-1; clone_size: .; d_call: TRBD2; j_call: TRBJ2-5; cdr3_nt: TGCGCCAGCAGCTTCGCTAGCGGGGGGTTAGGGGAGACCCAGTACTTC; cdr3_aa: CASSFASGGLGETQYF
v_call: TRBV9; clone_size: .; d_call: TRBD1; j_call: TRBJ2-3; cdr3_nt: TGTGCCAGCAGCCCCCGGACAGGGACCACAGATACGCAGTATTTT; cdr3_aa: CASSPRTGTTDTQYF
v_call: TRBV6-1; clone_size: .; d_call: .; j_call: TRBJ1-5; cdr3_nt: TGTGCCAGCTGCTACAGGTCCTATCAGCCCCAGCATTTT; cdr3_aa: CASCYRSYQPQHF
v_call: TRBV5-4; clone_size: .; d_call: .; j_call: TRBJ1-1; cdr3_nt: TGTGCCAGCAGCTTGCGGTTCTCTGGTGAAGCTTTCTTT; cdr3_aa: CASSLRFSGEAFF
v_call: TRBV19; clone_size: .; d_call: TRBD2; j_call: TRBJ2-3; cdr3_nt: TGTGCCAGTGGTCTAGCGGGGGGACGGGATACGCAGTATTTT; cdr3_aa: CASGLAGGRDTQYF
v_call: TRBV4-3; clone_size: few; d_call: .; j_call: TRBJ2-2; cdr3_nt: .; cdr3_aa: CASSQDGFGAGELFF
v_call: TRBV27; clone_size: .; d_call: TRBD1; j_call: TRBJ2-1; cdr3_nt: TGTGCCAGCAGCACCGGGACAGGGGGCGGCTCCGAGCAGTTCTTC; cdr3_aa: CASSTGTGGGSEQFF
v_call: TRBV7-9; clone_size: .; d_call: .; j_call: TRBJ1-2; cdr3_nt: TGTGCCAGCAGCGTCTTACAGTATGGCTACACCTTC; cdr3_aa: CASSVLQYGYTF
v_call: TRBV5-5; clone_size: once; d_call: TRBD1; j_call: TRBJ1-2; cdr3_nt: TGTGCCAGCAGACCGTTACAGGGGAACTATGGCTACACCTTC; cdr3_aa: CASRPLQGNYGYTF
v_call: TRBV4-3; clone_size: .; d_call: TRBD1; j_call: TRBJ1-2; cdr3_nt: TGCGCCAGCAGCCAAGATTCGGCAGGGGGCGTAAGGAATGGCTACACCTTC; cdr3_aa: CASSQDSAGGVRNGYTF
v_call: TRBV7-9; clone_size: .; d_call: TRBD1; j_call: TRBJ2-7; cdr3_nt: TGTGCCAGCAGCTTAGCGCCCGGGACAGGGGCCTACGAGCAGTACTTC; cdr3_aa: CASSLAPGTGAYEQYF
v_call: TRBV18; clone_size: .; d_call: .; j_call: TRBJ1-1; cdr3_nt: TGTGCCAGCTCACCAGGTGGAGGTGTGAACACTGAAGCTTTCTTT; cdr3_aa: CASSPGGGVNTEAFF
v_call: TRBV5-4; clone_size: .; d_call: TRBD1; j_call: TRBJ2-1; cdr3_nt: TGTGCCAGCAGCTTGGGGGGACAGGGGTCCCATGAGCAGTTCTTC; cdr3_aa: CASSLGGQGSHEQFF
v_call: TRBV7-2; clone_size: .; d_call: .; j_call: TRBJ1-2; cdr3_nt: TGTGCCAGCAGCTCAGGGGTCTATGGCTACACCTTC; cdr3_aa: CASSSGVYGYTF
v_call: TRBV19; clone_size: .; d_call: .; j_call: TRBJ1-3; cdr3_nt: TGTGCCAGTAGCCTGGGCAACACCATATATTTT; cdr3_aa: CASSLGNTIYF
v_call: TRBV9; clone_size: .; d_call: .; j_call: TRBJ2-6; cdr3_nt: TGTGCCAGCAGCGCAAGGCAGGACTCTGGGGCCAACGTCCTGACTTTC; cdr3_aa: CASSARQDSGANVLTF
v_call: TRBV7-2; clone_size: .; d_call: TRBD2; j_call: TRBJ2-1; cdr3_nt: TGTGCCAGCAGCTTAACCCTACTAGCGGGGCGCTTTGACAATGAGCAGTTCTTC; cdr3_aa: CASSLTLLAGRFDNEQFF
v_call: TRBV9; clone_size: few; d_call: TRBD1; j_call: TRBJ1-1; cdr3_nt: TGTGCCAGCAGCTTTTTGGACAGGCCCGACACTGAAGCTTTCTTT; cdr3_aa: CASSFLDRPDTEAFF
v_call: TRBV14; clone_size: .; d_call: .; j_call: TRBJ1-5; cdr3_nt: TGTGCCAGCAGCCAAGATCACAATCAGCCCCAGCATTTT; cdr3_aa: CASSQDHNQPQHF
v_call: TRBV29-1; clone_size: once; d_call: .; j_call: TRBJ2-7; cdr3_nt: TGCAGCGCTCGAGAGGGTGCCTACGAGCAGTACTTC; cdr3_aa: CSAREGAYEQYF
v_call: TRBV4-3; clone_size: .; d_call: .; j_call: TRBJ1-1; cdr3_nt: TGCGCCAGCAGCGGACGGGACATGAGAGATTACTCTGAAGCTTTCTTT; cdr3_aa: CASSGRDMRDYSEAFF
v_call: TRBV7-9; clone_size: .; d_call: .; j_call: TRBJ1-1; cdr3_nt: TGTGCCAGCAGCTTCGGGGGGCGGGAGAACACTGAAGCTTTCTTT; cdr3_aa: CASSFGGRENTEAFF
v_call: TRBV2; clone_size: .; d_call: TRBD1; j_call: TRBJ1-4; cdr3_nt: TGTGCCAGCAGTATGACAGGGACTAATGAAAAACTGTTTTTT; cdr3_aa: CASSMTGTNEKLFF